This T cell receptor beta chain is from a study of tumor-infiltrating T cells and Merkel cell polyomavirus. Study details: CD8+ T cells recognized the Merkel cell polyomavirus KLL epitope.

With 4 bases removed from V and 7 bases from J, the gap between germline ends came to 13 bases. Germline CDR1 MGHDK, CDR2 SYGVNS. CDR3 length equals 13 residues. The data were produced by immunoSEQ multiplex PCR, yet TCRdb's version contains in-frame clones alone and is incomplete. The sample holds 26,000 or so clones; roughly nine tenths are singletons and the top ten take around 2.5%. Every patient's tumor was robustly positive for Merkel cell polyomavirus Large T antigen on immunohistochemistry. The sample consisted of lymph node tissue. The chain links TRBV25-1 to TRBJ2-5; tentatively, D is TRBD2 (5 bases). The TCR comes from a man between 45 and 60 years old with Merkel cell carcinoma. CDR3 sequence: CASSVDYPVTQYF. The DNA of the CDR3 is TGTGCCAGCAGTGTAGACTATCCGGTGACCCAGTACTTC.